Following are 32 T cell receptor beta chains from one sample sequenced in a study of T cells in Graves' hyperthyroidism and ophthalmopathy. There were TCR beta CDR3 regions amplified from RNA transcripts. The HTBI set primed first-round TCR CDR3 RT-PCR. TCRdb redid the calling of the multiplex PCR reads with MiXCR, one entry per CDR3 protein. The sample gives hundreds of thousands of distinct CDR3 sequences, under 60% of which show up once; 8.2% is in the top ten. Sequenced: peripheral blood or thyroid tissue (not recorded which). These receptors were collected from a woman younger than 35 with Graves' hyperthyroidism.

In its sample, this clonotype was seen once. The chain combines TRBV2 with TRBJ2-7; D unclear. Trimming left V 7 bases short and J 9 bases short, with 10 bases between. The CDR3 is 10 residues long. CDR1 and CDR2 (germline): SNHLY, FYNNEI. CDR3 nucleotide sequence: TGTGCCAGCAAGTTGGATCGGCAGTACTTC. Protein sequence: CASKLDRQYF.

As concerns this clonotype: An end of the junction differs from the germline gene, which may be a read error. V and J are TRBV7-3 and TRBJ2-5; no firm D call. The CDR3 spans 14 residues. In germline, CDR1 is SGHTA, CDR2 FQGTGA. CDR3 sequence: CASSQEGRKETQYF. The DNA for the CDR3 is TGCGCCAGCAGCCAAGAAGGCAGGAAAGAGACCCAGTACTTC.

A word on this clonotype: No conserved phenylalanine or tryptophan ends this CDR3, so it is likely a read error. The V call is TRBV5-1, the J call TRBJ1-4; 7 nucleotides align to TRBD1. Germline V CDR1 and CDR2: SGHRS, YFSETQ. The CDR3 has 15 amino acids. J gave up 8 bases and V 2 bases, and 9 bases lay outside the gene matches. The CDR3 DNA reads as TGCGCCAGCAGCTTCGGACGGATACAGGGGGAAAAACTGTTTTCT. As protein: CASSFGRIQGEKLFS.

This clonotype was counted a few times. The chain couples TRBV12-3 or TRBV12-4 to TRBJ2-7; 10 bases fit TRBD2. CDR3 length: 14 residues. V dropped 10 bases and J dropped 2; count of bases not matched to a gene: 8. The DNA for the CDR3 is TGTGCCACCAGAGGGACTAGCGTCCCCTACGAGCAGTACTTC. It codes for CATRGTSVPYEQYF.

This clonotype appeared a few times. J is TRBJ2-7 and V is TRBV20-1; weak D call: TRBD2 (6 bases). This CDR3 region has 13 residues. V dropped 4 bases and J dropped 2 bases, with 12 bases sitting between them. In germline, CDR1 is DFQATT, CDR2 SNEGSKA (reference sequence). Here the CDR3 reads CSAKRDSPYEQYF. In nucleotides, the CDR3 is TGCAGTGCTAAGAGGGACTCCCCCTACGAGCAGTACTTC.

With regard to this clonotype: Being one base from a much bigger clone, this may be a read error. This rearrangement joins TRBV11-1 to TRBJ1-2; D gene unclear. The V end lost 0 bases, the J end lost 5 bases, and 16 bases lay between the germline ends. Germline V CDR1 and CDR2: SGHAT, FQDESV (reference sequence). CDR3 length: 16 residues. CDR3 loop: CASSLAPETPKYGYTF. The DNA for the CDR3 is TGTGCCAGCAGCTTAGCCCCCGAGACTCCGAAATATGGCTACACCTTC.

The chain links TRBV16 to TRBJ2-2; 13 positions match TRBD2. This CDR3 spans 19 amino acids. V shed 4 bases, J shed 1 base, and the junction held 9 bases outside the gene matches. Germline V gene sequence: CDR1 KGHSY, CDR2 FQNENV. The CDR3 is CASSPSGLAGAGNTGELFF. The CDR3 nucleotides are TGTGCCAGCAGCCCCAGCGGACTAGCGGGAGCGGGGAACACCGGGGAGCTGTTTTTT. The variable domain in full, with the rest retrieved from reference TRBV16 and TRBJ2-2, is GEEVAQTPKHLVRGEGQKAKLYCAPIKGHSYVFWYQQVLKNEFKFLISFQNENVFDETGMPKERFSAKCLPNSPCSLEIQATKLEDSAVYFCASSPSGLAGAGNTGELFFGEGSRLTVL.

The chain carries TRBV20-1 and TRBJ2-7, with D perhaps TRBD2 (6 bases). The CDR3 length is 16 residues. Trimming pared 3 bases from V and 4 bases from J, leaving 22 bases between. Germline loops: CDR1 DFQATT, CDR2 SNEGSKA (reference sequence). The CDR3 reads CSARDTNSGDWYEQYF. DNA of the CDR3: TGCAGTGCTAGGGATACCAATAGCGGAGATTGGTACGAGCAGTACTTC.

The chain joins TRBV12-5 to TRBJ2-7; possibly TRBD2 for D (6 bases). V dropped 0 bases and J dropped 2 bases, with 14 bases sitting between them. Germline CDR1 LGHNT, CDR2 FRNRAP. The CDR3 covers 16 residues. The CDR3 reads CASGLVPGREAYEQYF. The DNA of the CDR3 is TGTGCTAGTGGTTTGGTACCGGGAAGGGAGGCCTACGAGCAGTACTTC.

The V call is TRBV4-1, the J call TRBJ2-7; 9 bases match TRBD1. In germline, CDR1 is MGHRA, CDR2 YSYEKL. Trimming removed 1 base from V and 7 bases from J; junction bases left unmatched: 5. The CDR3 extends over 14 amino acids. This chain's CDR3 is CASSQVQGADEQYF. CDR3 nucleotide sequence: TGCGCCAGCAGCCAAGTACAGGGGGCAGATGAGCAGTACTTC.

This chain joins TRBV6-6 and TRBJ1-1; D possibly corresponds to TRBD1 (6 bases). Trimming took off 8 bases at V and 0 bases at J, with 10 bases between the two ends. Germline assignment: CDR1 MNHNY and CDR2 SVGAGI (reference sequence). The CDR3 is 13 amino acids. The CDR3: CASYRVMNTEAFF. CDR3 DNA sequence: TGTGCCAGCTACAGGGTTATGAACACTGAAGCTTTCTTT.

The chain employs TRBV7-9 and TRBJ2-7, with D perhaps being TRBD1 or TRBD2 (5 bases each). Trimming cost V 9 bases and J 0 bases, with 15 bases left between them. The CDR3 runs 14 residues. Germline CDR1 reads SEHNR; CDR2 reads FQNEAQ (reference sequence). CDR3 DNA: TGTGCCAGTAGTTGGGGGTCGAGCTCCTACGAGCAGTACTTC. It encodes CASSWGSSSYEQYF.

This chain joins TRBV7-8 and TRBJ1-4; no clear D. This CDR3 contains 16 residues. Per germline, CDR1 SGHVS and CDR2 FQNEAQ. Trimming removed 5 bases from V and 0 bases from J, with 13 bases in between. As DNA, the CDR3 is TGTGCCAGCAGCCAAGATCCAACACCAACTAATGAAAAACTGTTTTTT. Encoded protein: CASSQDPTPTNEKLFF.

The rearrangement links TRBV19 to TRBJ2-7, with D perhaps TRBD2 (6 bases). The CDR3 consists of 15 residues. V lost 3 bases and J 2 bases, leaving 14 bases between the germline ends. Germline CDR1 reads LNHDA; CDR2 reads SQIVND (reference sequence). CDR3 DNA sequence: TGTGCCAGTAGTATCAGAACGGGAGAGACCTACGAGCAGTACTTC. Its translation: CASSIRTGETYEQYF.

This clonotype was observed at least ten times. The chain is built from TRBV7-2 and TRBJ1-3; 7 bases fit TRBD1. CDR1 and CDR2 from the germline V gene are SGHTA and FQGNSA. V lost 5 bases, J lost 4 bases, and 5 bases stayed unmatched. CDR3 length equals 14 residues. The CDR3 DNA reads as TGTGCCAGCAGCCGACAGGGCCCGGGAAACACCATATATTTT. This codes for CASSRQGPGNTIYF.

This clonotype was counted at least ten times. The chain has TRBV7-2 and TRBJ2-2, with D hard to call. The ends were cut back, 4 bases at V and 0 bases at J, with 12 bases in the middle. CDR1 and CDR2 from the germline V gene are SGHTA and FQGNSA. The CDR3 contains 16 residues. CDR3: CASSSQQLTNTGELFF. In DNA, the CDR3 is TGTGCCAGCAGCTCACAACAGCTCACGAACACCGGGGAGCTGTTTTTT.

The chain couples TRBV7-9 to TRBJ1-1; D is unresolved. The CDR3 spans 15 residues. V was shortened by 1 base and J by 0 bases, with 9 bases between the two germline ends. Germline V gene data show CDR1 as SEHNR and CDR2 as FQNEAQ (reference sequence). The CDR3 nucleotides read TGTGCCAGCAGCTTAGTAGCAGTTATGAACACTGAAGCTTTCTTT. Its translation: CASSLVAVMNTEAFF.

A note on this clonotype: This could be a read error, since a much larger clone is one nucleotide away. The rearrangement uses TRBV20-1 and TRBJ2-5; no clear D. Germline CDR1 DFQATT, CDR2 SNEGSKA (reference sequence). The V end was cut by 8 bases, the J end by 5 bases, with 15 bases between. CDR3 size: 12 residues. For the CDR3, the DNA is TGCAGTCCTTACGGGCCTCATGAGACCCAGTACTTC. Residues: CSPYGPHETQYF.

The gene calls are TRBV6-5 and TRBJ1-5; TRBD1 matches at 7 bases. The CDR3 has 14 amino acids. V shed 9 bases, J shed 1 base, and the junction held 6 bases outside the gene matches. Per the germline V gene, CDR1 is MNHEY and CDR2 is SVGAGI. CDR3 region: CASRDSHSNQPQHF. In nucleotides, the CDR3 is TGTGCCAGTAGGGACAGCCACAGCAATCAGCCCCAGCATTTT.

This chain joins TRBV7-8 and TRBJ1-4; 9 bases agree with TRBD1. Germline CDR1 reads SGHVS; CDR2 reads FQNEAQ. V lost 5 bases to trimming and J lost 8 bases; unmatched junction nucleotides: 9. This CDR3 spans 15 amino acids. CDR3 amino acids: CASSRTGAVFEKLFF. The CDR3 DNA is TGTGCCAGCAGCAGGACAGGGGCTGTATTCGAAAAACTGTTTTTT.

The CDR3 loop is CASSQDGSPGGTGANVLTF. The DNA of the CDR3 is TGTGCCAGCAGCCAAGATGGATCTCCGGGGGGTACTGGGGCCAACGTCCTGACTTTC. This chain uses TRBV7-9 with TRBJ2-6; 7 nucleotides align to TRBD2. The CDR3 runs 19 residues. Germline V gene data show CDR1 as SEHNR and CDR2 as FQNEAQ (reference sequence). J was trimmed by 2 bases and V by 5 bases; bases with no gene match: 15.

The CDR3: CAISEVAGGEQYF. For the CDR3, the DNA is TGTGCCATCAGTGAGGTTGCGGGAGGCGAGCAGTACTTC. The chain recombines TRBV10-3 with TRBJ2-7; 8 bases map to TRBD2. With V trimmed by 2 bases and J by 6 bases, 3 bases remained unmatched. This CDR3 comprises 13 residues. Germline loops: CDR1 ENHRY, CDR2 SYGVKD.

This clonotype has just one count. V gene TRBV25-1 combines with J gene TRBJ1-5, with TRBD1 as a possible D gene (6 bases). The CDR3 sequence is 14 residues long. Trimming removed 8 bases from V and 3 bases from J, with 14 bases in between. Germline CDR1 reads MGHDK; CDR2 reads SYGVNS. Written as DNA, the CDR3 is TGTGCCAGCGTTCAGGGGACACACAATCAGCCCCAGCATTTT. As protein: CASVQGTHNQPQHF. The whole variable domain, filled in from reference TRBV25-1 and TRBJ1-5, reads EADIYQTPRYLVIGTGKKITLECSQTMGHDKMYWYQQDPGMELHLIHYSYGVNSTEKGDLSSESTVSRIRTEHFPLTLESARPSHTSQYLCASVQGTHNQPQHFGDGTRLSIL.

This clonotype was seen many times. V and J are TRBV7-9 and TRBJ1-1; D ambiguous. Trimming shortened V by 2 bases and J by 6 bases, and 4 bases separated the two germline ends. The germline V gene has CDR1 SEHNR and CDR2 FQNEAQ (reference sequence). This CDR3 has 11 residues. CDR3 residues: CASSLLAEAFF. CDR3 DNA: TGTGCCAGCAGCTTACTGGCTGAAGCTTTCTTT.

This clonotype was seen a handful of times. As DNA, the CDR3 is TGTGCCAGCAGCACGGGACAGCCAGGCTACGAGCAGTACTTC. This gives the protein CASSTGQPGYEQYF. V gene TRBV7-2 combines with J gene TRBJ2-7; 7 nucleotides match TRBD1. The CDR3 spans 14 residues. V dropped 5 bases and J dropped 3; count of bases not matched to a gene: 7. From germline, CDR1 is SGHTA and CDR2 FQGNSA. The entire variable domain, with the rest obtained from reference TRBV7-2 and TRBJ2-7, is as follows: GAGVSQSPSNKVTEKGKDVELRCDPISGHTALYWYRQSLGQGLEFLIYFQGNSAPDKSGLPSDRFSAERTGGSVSTLTIQRTQQEDSAVYLCASSTGQPGYEQYFGPGTRLTVT.

This clonotype was picked up one time. The genes are TRBV7-8 and TRBJ2-2; 10 nucleotides align to TRBD1. The CDR3 length is 16 residues. Germline assignment: CDR1 SGHVS and CDR2 FQNEAQ. V lost 5 bases, J lost 4 bases, and 7 bases stayed unmatched. The CDR3 loop is CASSPRGTGVTGELFF. CDR3 nucleotide sequence: TGTGCCAGCAGCCCCCGGGGGACAGGGGTCACCGGGGAGCTGTTTTTT.

In its sample, this clonotype was seen once. The rearrangement uses TRBV15 and TRBJ1-5; unclear D gene. The CDR3 totals 15 residues. CDR1 is LNHNV and CDR2 is YYDKDF in the germline V gene (reference sequence). The ends were cut back, 0 bases at V and 11 bases at J, with 17 bases in the middle. The CDR3 sequence is CATSRDTSGQETQHF. The CDR3 DNA reads as TGTGCCACCAGCAGAGATACTAGCGGGCAAGAGACCCAGCATTTT.

The chain couples TRBV10-3 to TRBJ2-2; the D is unclear. CDR1 and CDR2 (germline): ENHRY, SYGVKD. With 4 bases removed from V and 1 base from J, the gap between germline ends came to 1 base. The CDR3 is 12 amino acids. CDR3 amino acids: CAISGNTGELFF. The CDR3 DNA sequence: TGTGCCATCAGTGGGAACACCGGGGAGCTGTTTTTT.

The genes are TRBV5-1 and TRBJ2-5, with TRBD2 as a possible D gene (5 bases). The CDR3 totals 14 residues. The germline V gene encodes CDR1 SGHRS and CDR2 YFSETQ. V dropped 5 bases and J dropped 0 bases, with 11 bases sitting between them. The CDR3 loop reads CASRSEGYQETQYF. The DNA of the CDR3 is TGCGCCAGCAGAAGTGAGGGTTACCAAGAGACCCAGTACTTC.

The chain has TRBV9 and TRBJ1-5; D is ambiguous. The germline gives CDR1 SGDLS, CDR2 YYNGEE. This CDR3 is 13 amino acids long. The V gene lost 6 bases and the J gene lost 7 bases, with 14 bases spanning the gap. Here the CDR3 DNA reads TGTGCCAGCACCTTCCCAATTGTACAGCCCCAGCATTTT. Amino acids: CASTFPIVQPQHF.

The chain recombines TRBV2 with TRBJ2-7, with 12 bases matching TRBD2. Germline CDR1 and CDR2: SNHLY and FYNNEI. V was clipped by 6 bases and J by 7 bases; unmatched bases: 10. This CDR3 spans 15 amino acids. The CDR3 spells CASRSLAGGGNEQYF. As DNA, the CDR3 is TGTGCCAGCAGGTCACTAGCGGGGGGAGGGAATGAGCAGTACTTC.

The gene calls are TRBV7-3 and TRBJ2-5; TRBD1 aligns across 12 bases. The J segment lost 5 bases and the V segment lost 3 bases, leaving 10 bases of the junction unmatched. The germline CDR1 and CDR2 sequences are SGHTA and FQGTGA. The CDR3 totals 17 residues. In nucleotides, the CDR3 is TGTGCCAGCAGCTTGGGGGACAGGGGGCTTAGGGAGGAGACCCAGTACTTC. It is translated as CASSLGDRGLREETQYF.